This TCR beta chain was documented in a study of control samples from healthy donors and cancer patients. TCRdb's table, derived via immunoSEQ multiplex PCR, lists solely in-frame clones and lacks some. The data show approximately 50,000 clones, roughly 90% seen once. The junction had 6 bases not matched to a gene; V was cut back by 0 bases and J by 3 bases. Germline V CDR1 and CDR2: KGHSH, LQKENI. There are 17 residues in the CDR3. This receptor was identified in a man in his sixties with head and neck cancer. The rearrangement joins TRBV18 to TRBJ2-5; TRBD2 aligns across 11 bases. The sequenced sample consisted of PBMCs. The CDR3 here is CASSPPSLAGVKETQYF. CDR3 in DNA: TGTGCCAGCTCACCACCCTCACTAGCGGGAGTGAAAGAGACCCAGTACTTC.